This entry lists 21 T cell receptor beta chains sequenced from one sample in a study of blood T cell repertoires in COVID-19. Libraries were prepared by immunoSEQ multiplex PCR; TCRdb keeps only in-frame clonotypes and omits some of them. The data hold tens of thousands of clones, with approximately 86% observed a single time. The material sequenced was peripheral blood. The receptors shown here come from a man between 60 and 75 years old with acute or convalescent COVID-19.

V usage is TRBV19 and J usage is TRBJ2-7; 12 bases agree with TRBD2. The CDR3 totals 14 residues. Germline CDR1 LNHDA, CDR2 SQIVND (reference sequence). V shed 4 bases, J shed 3 bases, and the junction held 1 base outside the gene matches. CDR3 protein: CASSTTSGSYEQYF. DNA of the CDR3: TGTGCCAGTAGTACGACTAGCGGGAGCTACGAGCAGTACTTC.

The rearrangement links TRBV28 to TRBJ1-5; 10 bases fit TRBD1. Germline values: CDR1 MDHEN, CDR2 SYDVKM. This CDR3 spans 17 amino acids. Trimming removed 6 bases from V and 1 base from J; junction bases left unmatched: 9. CDR3 bases: TGTGCCAGCAGCGAGGACAGGGGGAGGTTGAGCAATCAGCCCCAGCATTTT. Its protein is CASSEDRGRLSNQPQHF.

J is TRBJ2-7 and V is TRBV7-3; 7 bases align to TRBD2. Trimming removed 5 bases from V and 3 bases from J; junction bases left unmatched: 10. The CDR3 has 15 residues. Germline V gene sequence: CDR1 SGHTA, CDR2 FQGTGA. The CDR3 DNA sequence: TGTGCCAGCAGCCCAACCGGGACTAAGCGCTACGAGCAGTACTTC. This gives the protein CASSPTGTKRYEQYF.

The chain has TRBV5-5 and TRBJ2-1; 11 bases are shared with TRBD2. Germline CDR1 reads SGHKS; CDR2 reads YYEKEE (reference sequence). The CDR3 totals 15 residues. V dropped 2 bases and J dropped 3; count of bases not matched to a gene: 1. The CDR3 here is CASSLTSGSYNEQFF. CDR3 nucleotides: TGTGCCAGCAGCTTAACTAGCGGGAGCTACAATGAGCAGTTCTTC.

The chain couples TRBV28 to TRBJ2-7; TRBD1 agrees at 8 bases. Per germline, CDR1 MDHEN and CDR2 SYDVKM. V gave up 11 bases and J gave up 3 bases; unmatched junction bases: 9. The CDR3 is 13 residues long. In DNA, the CDR3 is TGTGCCTCCCGGGACAGGACATACTACGAGCAGTACTTC. Amino acid sequence: CASRDRTYYEQYF.

J is TRBJ2-1 and V is TRBV11-3, with 11 positions matching TRBD2. The CDR3 covers 15 residues. CDR1 is SGHNT, CDR2 YENEEA, per germline. Trimming removed 5 bases from V and 7 bases from J; junction bases left unmatched: 7. CDR3 sequence: CASSHRLAGRNEQFF. The CDR3 coding sequence is TGTGCCAGCAGCCACCGACTAGCGGGACGGAATGAGCAGTTCTTC.

The rearrangement uses TRBV18 and TRBJ1-1; 10 positions agree with TRBD1. The CDR3 covers 14 residues. Germline loops: CDR1 KGHSH, CDR2 LQKENI. Germline trimming cut 6 bases from V and 7 bases from J; bases unmatched to any gene: 8. CDR3 in amino acids: CASSIKDRGGEAFF. The CDR3 DNA sequence: TGTGCCAGCTCCATCAAGGACAGGGGGGGTGAAGCTTTCTTT.

This chain uses TRBV30 with TRBJ1-1; D possibly corresponds to TRBD1 (5 bases). V gave up 0 bases and J gave up 6 bases, with 17 bases separating them. This CDR3 is 15 amino acids long. Germline V lookup: CDR1 GTSNPN, CDR2 SVGIG (reference sequence). CDR3 sequence (DNA): TGTGCCTGGAGTGTAGGGGCAGGGCTCCGTCCTGAAGCTTTCTTT. This sequence encodes CAWSVGAGLRPEAFF. Full variable domain (missing parts from reference TRBV30 and TRBJ1-1): SQTIHQWPATLVQPVGSPLSLECTVEGTSNPNLYWYRQAAGRGLQLLFYSVGIGQISSEVPQNLSASRPQDRQFILSSKKLLLSDSGFYLCAWSVGAGLRPEAFFGQGTRLTVV.

The rearrangement links TRBV5-1 to TRBJ1-2; D is uncertain. The ends were cut back, 4 bases at V and 9 bases at J, with 19 bases in the middle. The CDR3 totals 14 residues. Germline V gene data show CDR1 as SGHRS and CDR2 as YFSETQ. CDR3 sequence: CASSLAPEDLSYTF. The CDR3 DNA reads TGCGCCAGCAGCCTGGCCCCGGAGGACTTGAGCTACACCTTC. The variable domain in full, completed from reference TRBV5-1 and TRBJ1-2, reads KAGVTQTPRYLIKTRGQQVTLSCSPISGHRSVSWYQQTPGQGLQFLFEYFSETQRNKGNFPGRFSGRQFSNSRSEMNVSTLELGDSALYLCASSLAPEDLSYTFGSGTRLTVV.

The chain has TRBV7-2 and TRBJ2-2; 12 bases are a match to TRBD2. The CDR3 sequence is 19 residues long. CDR1 is SGHTA, CDR2 FQGNSA, per germline. The trim removed 5 bases at V and 4 bases at J, leaving 14 bases unmatched. The CDR3: CASSTTGWLAGGGTGELFF. The CDR3 coding sequence is TGTGCCAGCAGCACCACAGGGTGGCTAGCGGGAGGGGGCACCGGGGAGCTGTTTTTT.

This chain uses TRBV4-2 with TRBJ1-4; 9 positions agree with TRBD1. Per germline, CDR1 LGHNA and CDR2 YNFKEQ. V trimming: 1 base; J trimming: 8 bases; junction bases outside the gene matches: 8. CDR3 size: 16 residues. Here the CDR3 DNA reads TGTGCCAGCAGCCAAGGAAACAGGGGGCGGTTGGAAAAACTGTTTTTT. Its translation is CASSQGNRGRLEKLFF.

The chain has TRBV28 and TRBJ1-5; D not certain. This CDR3 is built from 13 residues. V lost 6 bases and J lost 0, with 6 bases in between. Germline-derived CDR1 and CDR2 are MDHEN and SYDVKM. CDR3 bases: TGTGCCAGCAGGAGGGTTAGCAATCAGCCCCAGCATTTT. Protein product: CASRRVSNQPQHF.

The chain has TRBV27 and TRBJ1-1, with D tentatively TRBD1 (6 bases). The CDR3 runs 15 residues. V was pared by 3 bases and J by 4 bases, with 15 bases between. Germline CDR1 and CDR2: MNHEY and SMNVEV (reference sequence). CDR3 protein: CASSFIRGRGTEAFF. Written as DNA, the CDR3 is TGTGCCAGCAGTTTTATTAGGGGGAGAGGCACTGAAGCTTTCTTT.

CDR3: CASSLGVRGSNQPQHF. The CDR3 DNA reads TGTGCCAGCAGCTTAGGCGTCAGGGGAAGCAATCAGCCCCAGCATTTT. The chain has TRBV13 and TRBJ1-5; weak D call: TRBD1 (6 bases). The V end was cut by 0 bases, the J end by 1 base, with 10 bases between. This CDR3 has 16 amino acids. The germline V gene has CDR1 PRHDT and CDR2 FYEKMQ (reference sequence).

The chain couples TRBV24-1 to TRBJ1-2; D is perhaps TRBD1 (6 bases). Trimming cost V 3 bases and J 8 bases, with 18 bases left between them. The germline gives CDR1 KGHDR, CDR2 SFDVKD. There are 15 residues in the CDR3. The CDR3: CATSDREGGIRGYTF. CDR3 sequence (DNA): TGTGCCACCAGTGATAGAGAAGGGGGAATTCGGGGCTACACCTTC.

The chain employs TRBV19 and TRBJ1-5; a weak D match, TRBD1 (5 bases). V was clipped by 5 bases and J by 5 bases, with 16 bases between them. Germline V gives CDR1 LNHDA, CDR2 SQIVND (reference sequence). This CDR3 comprises 15 residues. In nucleotides, the CDR3 is TGTGCCAGTAGTCTCCTTGCGGGGGGGGATCAGCCCCAGCATTTT. It encodes CASSLLAGGDQPQHF.

A single count supports this clone. This chain connects TRBV6-4 to TRBJ2-1; a possible D gene is TRBD1 (5 bases). Trimming took off 4 bases at V and 4 bases at J, with 11 bases between the two ends. The CDR3 is 14 residues long. Germline CDR1 reads MRHNA; CDR2 reads SNTAGT. CDR3 DNA sequence: TGTGCCAGCAGTGGAGAGGCAGGGTACAATGAGCAGTTCTTC. Its translation is CASSGEAGYNEQFF.

J is TRBJ2-1 and V is TRBV5-4; the match to TRBD2 covers 7 bases. Trimming removed 4 bases from V and 3 bases from J; junction bases left unmatched: 4. This CDR3 has 14 residues. Germline V gene lookup returns CDR1 SGHNT and CDR2 YYREEE (reference sequence). CDR3 region: CASSPTSFYNEQFF. The CDR3 DNA sequence: TGTGCCAGCAGCCCGACTAGCTTCTACAATGAGCAGTTCTTC. Full variable domain (missing parts from reference TRBV5-4 and TRBJ2-1): ETGVTQSPTHLIKTRGQQVTLRCSSQSGHNTVSWYQQALGQGPQFIFQYYREEENGRGNFPPRFSGLQFPNYSSELNVNALELDDSALYLCASSPTSFYNEQFFGPGTRLTVL.

This chain connects TRBV5-1 to TRBJ2-7, with 8 bases aligning to TRBD1. The junction had 12 bases not matched to a gene; V was cut back by 4 bases and J by 12 bases. From germline, CDR1 is SGHRS and CDR2 YFSETQ. The CDR3 spans 13 residues. DNA for the CDR3: TGCGCCAGCAGCCCCCGAGACGACAGGGGATGGTACTTC. This translates into CASSPRDDRGWYF. Based on the CDR3 plus reference TRBV5-1 and TRBJ2-7, the full variable domain is KAGVTQTPRYLIKTRGQQVTLSCSPISGHRSVSWYQQTPGQGLQFLFEYFSETQRNKGNFPGRFSGRQFSNSRSEMNVSTLELGDSALYLCASSPRDDRGWYFGPGTRLTVT.

The chain's CDR3 is CSVVIAGGSTDTQYF. CDR3 DNA: TGCAGCGTTGTAATAGCGGGAGGTAGCACAGATACGCAGTATTTT. The chain couples TRBV29-1 to TRBJ2-3; TRBD2 matches 10 bases. V shed 4 bases and J 0 bases; nucleotides not matched to a gene: 4. The CDR3 is 15 residues long. Germline lookup yields CDR1 SQVTM and CDR2 ANQGSEA.

The chain employs TRBV9 and TRBJ2-1; 10 bases are shared with TRBD2. This CDR3 comprises 16 residues. Losses at the gene ends were 6 bases for V and 4 bases for J; bases not matched to a gene: 10. CDR1 and CDR2 from the germline V gene are SGDLS and YYNGEE. CDR3 in DNA: TGTGCCAGCACCCAGGGGCTAGCGGGAGATTACAATGAGCAGTTCTTC. The encoded protein is CASTQGLAGDYNEQFF.